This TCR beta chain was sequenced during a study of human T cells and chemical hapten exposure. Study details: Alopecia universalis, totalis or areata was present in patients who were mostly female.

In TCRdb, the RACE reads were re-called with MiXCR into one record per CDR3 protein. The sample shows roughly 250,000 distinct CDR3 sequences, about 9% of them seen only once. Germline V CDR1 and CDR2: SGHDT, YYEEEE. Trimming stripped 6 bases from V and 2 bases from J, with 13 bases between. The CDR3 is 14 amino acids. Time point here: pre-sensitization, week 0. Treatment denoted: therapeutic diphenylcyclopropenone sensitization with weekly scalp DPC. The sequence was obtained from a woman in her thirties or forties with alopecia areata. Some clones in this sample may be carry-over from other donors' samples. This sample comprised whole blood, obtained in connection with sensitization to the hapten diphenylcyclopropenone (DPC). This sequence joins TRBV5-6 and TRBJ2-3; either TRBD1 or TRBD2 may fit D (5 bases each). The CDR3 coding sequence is TGTGCCAGCAACCGGGACGGATACACAGATACGCAGTATTTT. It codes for CASNRDGYTDTQYF.